These 28 T cell receptor beta chains share one sample of origin, sequenced in a study of liver allograft versus peripheral blood T cells. Study at large: What was compared were the T cell receptor repertoires in transplanted livers and those in the peripheral blood of recipients.

TCRdb re-derived calls from the reads in MiXCR, one entry per CDR3 protein. Of some 3,500 distinct CDR3 sequences in the sample, 14% are singletons; the top ten hold roughly 10%. These receptors were taken from a human patient who had a liver transplant. Some T cells may be graft donor cells.

By its share, this clonotype is medium-sized. V gene TRBV6-5 combines with J gene TRBJ1-1; D ambiguous. Germline V gene data show CDR1 as MNHEY and CDR2 as SVGAGI. Trimming shortened V by 5 bases and J by 0 bases, and 10 bases separated the two germline ends. CDR3 length: 14 amino acids. The CDR3 DNA follows: TGTGCCAGCAGTGAATACGAGATGAACACTGAAGCTTTCTTT. Its translation is CASSEYEMNTEAFF.

This clonotype qualifies as medium-sized. V gene TRBV6-1 combines with J gene TRBJ2-7, with 11 bases that match TRBD2. Germline CDR1 and CDR2: MNHNS and SASEGT. J gave up 4 bases and V 5 bases, and 7 bases lay outside the gene matches. CDR3 length: 15 amino acids. The CDR3 sequence: CASSYSTSGKYEQYF. The CDR3 DNA reads as TGTGCCAGCAGTTACTCGACTAGCGGGAAATACGAGCAGTACTTC.

This clonotype was seen many times. The V gene is TRBV28, the J gene TRBJ1-1; D is perhaps TRBD1 (6 bases). CDR1 and CDR2 (germline): MDHEN, SYDVKM. V was cut by 2 bases and J by 0 bases, with 10 bases left in between. This CDR3 has 15 amino acids. The CDR3 reads CASSLIRGLNTEAFF. The CDR3 bases are TGTGCCAGCAGTTTAATCAGGGGCTTGAACACTGAAGCTTTCTTT.

This clonotype appeared a single time. This is likely an artifact of a read error, given a far larger clone one base away. The chain recombines TRBV6-1 with TRBJ1-2; 10 bases map to TRBD1. From germline, CDR1 is MNHNS and CDR2 SASEGT. CDR3 length: 15 residues. J was trimmed by 7 bases and V by 5 bases; bases with no gene match: 10. CDR3 sequence: CASSLGDRGPFGYTF. In DNA form, the CDR3 reads TGTGCCAGCAGTTTAGGCGACAGGGGGCCCTTTGGCTACACCTTC.

The gene calls are TRBV3-1 and TRBJ2-7, with D possibly TRBD2 on 5 matching bases. The end of the DNA is better explained by TRBJ2-1, so the J call may be wrong. The CDR3 is made up of 16 amino acids. Germline assignment: CDR1 LGHDT and CDR2 YNNKEL (reference sequence). This CDR3 is CASSQDRVAPEFEQFF. CDR3 DNA sequence: TGTGCCAGCAGCCAAGATAGGGTAGCGCCCGAGTTCGAGCAGTTCTTC.

This clonotype was seen more than once but under ten times. V usage is TRBV27 and J usage is TRBJ1-1; 9 bases fit TRBD1. Germline V gives CDR1 MNHEY, CDR2 SMNVEV (reference sequence). The CDR3 extends over 15 amino acids. V trimming: 4 bases; J trimming: 0 bases; junction bases outside the gene matches: 3. CDR3 region: CASSSGQGMNTEAFF. The CDR3 region has the DNA TGTGCCAGCAGTTCCGGACAGGGGATGAACACTGAAGCTTTCTTT.

This clonotype is deemed medium-sized. This chain uses TRBV9 with TRBJ2-1, with 8 nucleotides matching TRBD2. This CDR3 region has 14 residues. V lost 1 base, J lost 8 bases, and 5 bases stayed unmatched. Germline V gene sequence: CDR1 SGDLS, CDR2 YYNGEE. Here the CDR3 DNA reads TGTGCCAGCAGCGTAAGCGGGAGTATATATGAGCAGTTCTTC. It codes for CASSVSGSIYEQFF.

This clonotype was detected many times. V is TRBV30 and J is TRBJ2-7, with D perhaps assigned TRBD1 or TRBD2 (6 bases each). The ends were cut back, 1 base at V and 7 bases at J, with 14 bases in the middle. The CDR3 sequence is 13 residues long. Germline values: CDR1 GTSNPN, CDR2 SVGIG (reference sequence). The CDR3 nucleotides are TGTGCCTGGAGTGGGTCCGGGGGCATGGAGCAGTACTTC. This gives the protein CAWSGSGGMEQYF.

The rearrangement joins TRBV6-2 or TRBV6-3 to TRBJ1-1, with D possibly being TRBD1 (5 bases). Trimming shortened V by 2 bases and J by 0 bases, and 16 bases separated the two germline ends. There are 17 residues in the CDR3. Germline loops: CDR1 MNHEY, CDR2 SVGEGT. The CDR3 DNA follows: TGTGCCAGCAGTTACCCCAAGCCCGGGGGACTGAACACTGAAGCTTTCTTT. Protein sequence: CASSYPKPGGLNTEAFF.

The J gene is TRBJ1-5, the V gene TRBV7-9; the match to TRBD1 covers 7 bases. From germline, CDR1 is SEHNR and CDR2 FQNEAQ (reference sequence). Trimming took 7 bases from V and 3 from J; bases not matched to a gene: 21. The CDR3 extends over 19 amino acids. The CDR3 DNA reads as TGTGCCAGCATCTTTCCTCCAGGAGACAGGGTCCATTACAATCAGCCCCAGCATTTT. Translated, it gives CASIFPPGDRVHYNQPQHF. Supplemented by reference TRBV7-9 and TRBJ1-5, the full variable domain reads DTGVSQNPRHKITKRGQNVTFRCDPISEHNRLYWYRQTLGQGPEFLTYFQNEAQLEKSRLLSDRFSAERPKGSFSTLEIQRTEQGDSAMYLCASIFPPGDRVHYNQPQHFGDGTRLSIL.

This clonotype qualifies as medium-sized. This sequence joins TRBV19 and TRBJ1-2, with 8 bases identical to TRBD1. Germline-derived CDR1 and CDR2 are LNHDA and SQIVND (reference sequence). The V gene end was trimmed by 0 bases and the J gene end by 6 bases; junction bases not matched to a gene: 0. The CDR3 length is 13 residues. CDR3 sequence (DNA): TGTGCCAGTAGTATAGAACAGGGGGATGGCTACACCTTC. Protein: CASSIEQGDGYTF.

This clonotype ranks as medium-sized (0.01 to 0.1%). This chain links TRBV12-3 or TRBV12-4 with TRBJ2-2; D may be TRBD1 (6 bases). Trimming cost V 6 bases and J 3 bases, with 17 bases left between them. The CDR3 is 16 residues long. Written as DNA, the CDR3 is TGTGCCAGCAGGGCCAGGTTGGGGGCAGACACCGGGGAGCTGTTTTTT. This sequence encodes CASRARLGADTGELFF.

The chain combines TRBV5-1 with TRBJ1-2, with D maybe TRBD1 (6 bases). The V end lost 0 bases, the J end lost 4 bases, and 13 bases lay between the germline ends. Germline V gene lookup returns CDR1 SGHRS and CDR2 YFSETQ. The CDR3 runs to 15 residues. The DNA for the CDR3 is TGCGCCAGCAGCTTGGCCCAGGGGATCGTCTATGGCTACACCTTC. It translates to CASSLAQGIVYGYTF.

The rearrangement uses TRBV2 and TRBJ2-7; possible D gene TRBD2, 6 bases. Trimming stripped 0 bases from V and 6 bases from J, with 12 bases between. The CDR3 sequence is 14 residues long. Germline CDR1 SNHLY, CDR2 FYNNEI. The CDR3 reads CASSEAGGQAEQYF. The CDR3 nucleotides are TGTGCCAGCAGTGAAGCGGGAGGTCAGGCCGAGCAGTACTTC.

By sample share, this clonotype is medium-sized. In DNA, the CDR3 is TGCAGCGTTGTCCCGACAGGGGATCCGCAGACCCAGTACTTC. Translated, it gives CSVVPTGDPQTQYF. J is TRBJ2-5 and V is TRBV29-1, with 8 bases aligning to TRBD1. Per germline, CDR1 SQVTM and CDR2 ANQGSEA. The CDR3 covers 14 residues. V lost 4 bases and J lost 6; bases outside the gene matches: 10. Combining the CDR3 with reference TRBV29-1 and TRBJ2-5 gives the whole variable domain SAVISQKPSRDICQRGTSLTIQCQVDSQVTMMFWYRQQPGQSLTLIATANQGSEATYESGFVIDKFPISRPNLTFSTLTVSNMSPEDSSIYLCSVVPTGDPQTQYFGPGTRLLVL.

This clonotype is deemed medium-sized. This chain joins TRBV27 and TRBJ1-4; possible D gene TRBD1, 5 bases. Trimming shortened V by 3 bases and J by 7 bases, and 18 bases separated the two germline ends. Germline V gives CDR1 MNHEY, CDR2 SMNVEV (reference sequence). The CDR3 contains 16 residues. CDR3 in DNA: TGTGCCAGCAGTTTGAAAGGACACGGACCCCTTGAAAAACTGTTTTTT. Amino acids: CASSLKGHGPLEKLFF.

This clonotype was observed a handful of times. This chain joins TRBV28 and TRBJ1-4, with D tentatively TRBD1 (6 bases). There are 17 residues in the CDR3. Looked up from germline, CDR1 is MDHEN and CDR2 is SYDVKM. Trimming removed 4 bases from V and 3 bases from J, with 18 bases in between. The CDR3: CASSSSSQGTANEKLFF. CDR3 sequence (DNA): TGTGCCAGCAGTTCCAGCTCTCAGGGGACTGCTAATGAAAAACTGTTTTTT.

This clonotype is deemed medium-sized (0.01 to 0.1%). This chain's CDR3 is CASSFGVGEQYF. The CDR3, as DNA: TGTGCCAGCAGTTTCGGGGTTGGCGAGCAGTACTTC. The chain employs TRBV27 and TRBJ2-7; possible D gene TRBD2, 5 bases. Trimming removed 3 bases at V and 6 bases at J, with 9 bases between. This CDR3 comprises 12 residues. In germline, CDR1 is MNHEY, CDR2 SMNVEV (reference sequence).

The chain has TRBV20-1 and TRBJ1-1; 9 bases are a match to TRBD1. CDR1 is DFQATT and CDR2 is SNEGSKA in the germline V gene (reference sequence). The CDR3 consists of 13 residues. The junction had 8 bases not matched to a gene; V was cut back by 6 bases and J by 6 bases. As DNA, the CDR3 is TGCAGTGCACCGGGACAGGGAAGCGCTGAAGCTTTCTTT. This translates into CSAPGQGSAEAFF.

This clonotype is medium-sized by share. The chain has TRBV27 and TRBJ1-2; 7 positions agree with TRBD1. Germline assignment: CDR1 MNHEY and CDR2 SMNVEV (reference sequence). Trimming took 8 bases from V and 8 from J; bases not matched to a gene: 14. This CDR3 comprises 14 residues. The CDR3 DNA reads TGTGCCAGCCACGGGCAGGGGGGATGGAGCGGCTACACCTTC. Translation: CASHGQGGWSGYTF.

As DNA, the CDR3 is TGTGCCGGCATCGATCTAGGGGAGCAGTTCTTC. This codes for CAGIDLGEQFF. The V and J genes are TRBV7-9 and TRBJ2-1; D unresolved. Per the germline V gene, CDR1 is SEHNR and CDR2 is FQNEAQ (reference sequence). This CDR3 has 11 residues. Trimming shortened V by 11 bases and J by 10 bases, and 15 bases separated the two germline ends.

On this clonotype itself: At one end, the junction sequence differs from germline, possibly due to a read error. This chain joins TRBV11-2 and TRBJ1-1; D perhaps matches TRBD1 (5 bases). This CDR3 has 14 amino acids. Germline V gene data show CDR1 as SGHAT and CDR2 as FQNNGV. The CDR3 DNA follows: TGTGCAAGCAGCTTAGTTGGCAGGGCCACTGAAGCTTTCTTT. It yields the protein CASSLVGRATEAFF.

The chain joins TRBV7-3 to TRBJ1-2; D unresolved. The V and J ends lost 3 bases and 3 bases respectively, with 17 bases between them. Germline assignment: CDR1 SGHTA and CDR2 FQGTGA. CDR3 length: 16 residues. The CDR3: CASSFTLGGIHYGYTF. Here the CDR3 DNA reads TGTGCCAGCAGCTTCACCCTGGGCGGGATCCACTATGGCTACACCTTC.

This clonotype is medium-sized within its sample. CDR3 in amino acids: CATSDGGPYYEQYF. The CDR3 region has the DNA TGTGCCACCAGTGACGGGGGTCCTTACTACGAGCAGTACTTC. The chain carries TRBV24-1 and TRBJ2-7, with a tentative D call TRBD2 (6 bases). This CDR3 region has 14 residues. The germline gives CDR1 KGHDR, CDR2 SFDVKD. Between the trimmed V and J ends, which lost 4 bases and 3 bases, there was a span of 12 bases.

On this clonotype: This may come from a read error, since a much larger clone is one base off. The chain uses TRBV19 and TRBJ2-7, with TRBD1 identical over 9 bases. This CDR3 has 13 amino acids. From germline, CDR1 is LNHDA and CDR2 SQIVND (reference sequence). As DNA, the CDR3 is TGTGCCAGTAACACAGGGGGCTCCTACGAGCGGTACTTC. Translating it yields CASNTGGSYERYF.

At least ten counts were recorded for this clonotype. The rearrangement uses TRBV19 and TRBJ2-7, with a weak D call TRBD2 (5 bases). This CDR3 has 12 residues. Trimming cost V 5 bases and J 5 bases, with 10 bases left between them. Per germline, CDR1 LNHDA and CDR2 SQIVND (reference sequence). The CDR3 here is CASSSGSHEQYF. CDR3 coding DNA: TGTGCCAGTAGTTCGGGGTCCCACGAGCAGTACTTC.

This clonotype is classed as medium-sized. The gene calls are TRBV6-2 or TRBV6-3 and TRBJ2-7; 10 bases agree with TRBD2. Germline lookup yields CDR1 MNHEY and CDR2 SVGEGT. The CDR3 runs 17 residues. Trimming at V came to 4 bases and at J to 2 bases, leaving 11 bases not matched to a gene. The CDR3 DNA is TGTGCCAGCAGTTCCATTCTAACTAGCGGGAAGACCTACGAGCAGTACTTC. It yields the protein CASSSILTSGKTYEQYF.

This clonotype is labeled as large. The V and J genes are TRBV18 and TRBJ2-2; possible D gene TRBD2, 6 bases. The CDR3 sequence is 15 residues long. Germline V gives CDR1 KGHSH, CDR2 LQKENI. V was shortened by 6 bases and J by 3 bases, with 14 bases between the two germline ends. The CDR3 is CASSGGQGDTGELFF. The CDR3 nucleotides read TGTGCCAGCTCCGGAGGGCAGGGAGACACCGGGGAGCTGTTTTTT. Full variable domain (remainder filled in from reference TRBV18 and TRBJ2-2): NAGVMQNPRHLVRRRGQEARLRCSPMKGHSHVYWYRQLPEEGLKFMVYLQKENIIDESGMPKERFSAEFPKEGPSILRIQQVVRGDSAAYFCASSGGQGDTGELFFGEGSRLTVL.